Presented here are 22 T cell receptor beta chains from one specimen sequenced in a study of Ad26.COV2.S vaccination and SARS-CoV-2 variants. The treatment here: some 19 received Ad26.COV2.S at low or high dose, single or two shots; about 5 received placebo; per-sample allocation not given. Sampling took place 63 days after the first vaccine or placebo injection. Some clones are missing from TCRdb's copy, which holds only in-frame ones; the method was immunoSEQ multiplex PCR. The sample shows about 480,000 clones, about 83% of them seen only once. The sample here was peripheral blood, taken in a trial of Ad26.COV2.S vaccine versus placebo. The receptors here all came from a person aged 18-65 years who received the Ad26.COV2.S COVID-19 vaccine or a placebo.

J is TRBJ1-2 and V is TRBV19; no definite D call. Per the germline V gene, CDR1 is LNHDA and CDR2 is SQIVND (reference sequence). The ends were cut back, 1 base at V and 8 bases at J, with 8 bases in the middle. The CDR3 is 12 residues long. The CDR3 DNA reads TGTGCCAGTAGTATAGGGCTCGGAGGCTACACCTTC. Amino acids: CASSIGLGGYTF.

V and J are TRBV2 and TRBJ1-1, with D possibly matching TRBD1 (6 bases). Germline V CDR1 and CDR2: SNHLY, FYNNEI. Trimming shortened V by 5 bases and J by 4 bases, and 8 bases separated the two germline ends. This CDR3 comprises 12 residues. The CDR3 DNA follows: TGTGCCAGCAGTCAGGGGCCCACTGAAGCTTTCTTT. Translating it yields CASSQGPTEAFF. Variable domain in full (rest from reference TRBV2 and TRBJ1-1): EPEVTQTPSHQVTQMGQEVILRCVPISNHLYFYWYRQILGQKVEFLVSFYNNEISEKSEIFDDQFSVERPDGSNFTLKIRSTKLEDSAMYFCASSQGPTEAFFGQGTRLTVV.

This clone was found once. This chain uses TRBV11-3 with TRBJ2-3, with 7 bases identical to TRBD2. Germline CDR1 and CDR2: SGHNT and YENEEA. After removal of 1 base from V and 6 bases from J, the junction contained 1 base not matched to a gene. The CDR3 runs 13 residues. The CDR3 sequence: CASSLAGGDTQYF. The CDR3, as DNA: TGTGCCAGCAGCTTAGCGGGAGGTGATACGCAGTATTTT.

The V gene is TRBV5-4, the J gene TRBJ2-1; 8 nucleotides agree with TRBD2. CDR1 and CDR2 from the germline V gene are SGHNT and YYREEE (reference sequence). V lost 1 base and J lost 9; bases outside the gene matches: 6. The length of the CDR3 is 14 residues. CDR3 DNA sequence: TGTGCCAGCAGCTTGAGTGGCGGGAGGAGTGAGCAGTTCTTC. Translating it yields CASSLSGGRSEQFF.

This chain uses TRBV9 with TRBJ2-1; D assignment may be TRBD1 or TRBD2 (6 bases each). Germline CDR1 is SGDLS and CDR2 is YYNGEE. Deletions cut 6 bases from V and 7 bases from J, with 14 bases between. This CDR3 has 13 amino acids. The CDR3 bases are TGTGCCAGCACCCGGGGGACAAGTAATGAGCAGTTCTTC. Translating gives CASTRGTSNEQFF.

The CDR3 coding sequence is TGCGCCAGCAGTCTCCCGGGACAGGGAGGGACCGGGGAGCTGTTTTTT. This gives the protein CASSLPGQGGTGELFF. The rearrangement uses TRBV5-1 and TRBJ2-2; 9 bases are a match to TRBD1. The V and J ends lost 5 bases and 5 bases, in that order; junction bases with no gene match: 10. The CDR3 consists of 16 residues. Germline V lookup: CDR1 SGHRS, CDR2 YFSETQ.

The chain joins TRBV7-2 to TRBJ1-5; D may be TRBD1 (6 bases). Trimming pared 0 bases from V and 4 bases from J, leaving 10 bases between. The CDR3 is 15 residues long. In germline, CDR1 is SGHTA, CDR2 FQGNSA. The CDR3 loop reads CASSLAQGLNQPQHF. The CDR3 nucleotides read TGTGCCAGCAGCTTAGCCCAGGGGCTGAATCAGCCCCAGCATTTT.

This sequence joins TRBV27 and TRBJ2-7; tentative D call: TRBD2 (5 bases). The germline gives CDR1 MNHEY, CDR2 SMNVEV (reference sequence). V was clipped by 5 bases and J by 3 bases, with 17 bases between them. This CDR3 is built from 15 residues. CDR3 sequence: CASSVSAVPVYEQYF. The CDR3 DNA follows: TGTGCCAGCAGTGTCTCAGCGGTTCCCGTCTACGAGCAGTACTTC.

The rearrangement links TRBV2 to TRBJ1-1; 7 nucleotides agree with TRBD1. Unmatched junction bases numbered 11, after V lost 6 bases and J lost 4 bases. This CDR3 spans 15 amino acids. CDR1 and CDR2 (germline): SNHLY, FYNNEI. The CDR3 here is CASSLKGAQVTEAFF. Written as DNA, the CDR3 is TGTGCCAGCAGCTTAAAGGGGGCGCAGGTCACTGAAGCTTTCTTT.

To note about this clone: The identical CDR3 is also encoded by other nucleotide sequences in the sample. The chain recombines TRBV6-5 with TRBJ2-3; D possibly matches TRBD1 or TRBD2 (5 bases each). In germline, CDR1 is MNHEY, CDR2 SVGAGI. The V end lost 3 bases, the J end lost 0 bases, and 10 bases lay between the germline ends. The CDR3 extends over 15 amino acids. CDR3 amino acids: CASSYFGASTDTQYF. In DNA, the CDR3 is TGTGCCAGCAGTTATTTCGGGGCTAGCACAGATACGCAGTATTTT.

The genes are TRBV28 and TRBJ2-7; 10 positions agree with TRBD2. The V gene's germline CDR1 is MDHEN and CDR2 SYDVKM. This CDR3 is 16 amino acids long. Trimming cost V 5 bases and J 6 bases; bases outside gene matches: 13. The DNA of the CDR3 is TGTGCCAGCAGTCGGTTTTTGCTAGCGGGAGTAGGCGAGCAGTACTTC. Translation: CASSRFLLAGVGEQYF.

This chain links TRBV5-6 with TRBJ2-5; D may be TRBD1 (6 bases). Germline V gives CDR1 SGHDT, CDR2 YYEEEE. V gave up 3 bases and J gave up 1 base, with 10 bases separating them. The CDR3 has 14 amino acids. CDR3 sequence: CASSSRTAQETQYF. CDR3 bases: TGTGCCAGCAGCTCCCGGACAGCCCAAGAGACCCAGTACTTC.

This chain links TRBV9 with TRBJ1-4, with D unresolved. The CDR3 runs 15 residues. Germline CDR1 reads SGDLS; CDR2 reads YYNGEE. V was clipped by 0 bases and J by 8 bases, with 14 bases between them. CDR3 loop: CASSVVPNAGEKLFF. In DNA, the CDR3 is TGTGCCAGCAGCGTAGTTCCCAACGCAGGCGAAAAACTGTTTTTT.

The chain links TRBV4-1 to TRBJ2-2, with unresolved D. The V gene's germline CDR1 is MGHRA and CDR2 YSYEKL. CDR3 size: 13 residues. The V end was cut by 1 base, the J end by 6 bases, with 6 bases between. This CDR3 is CASSQVWAGELFF. The CDR3 DNA reads as TGCGCCAGCAGCCAAGTGTGGGCCGGGGAGCTGTTTTTT.

This clone was observed a single time. V gene TRBV28 combines with J gene TRBJ2-1; D is possibly TRBD2 (7 bases). The length of the CDR3 is 14 residues. Germline assignment: CDR1 MDHEN and CDR2 SYDVKM. Trimming cost V 7 bases and J 10 bases, with 20 bases left between them. Written as DNA, the CDR3 is TGTGCCAGCACCCCGATGGGAGGGGGAGGGGAGCAGTTCTTC. Protein sequence: CASTPMGGGGEQFF.

The gene calls are TRBV6-1 and TRBJ2-3; 9 bases agree with TRBD1. This CDR3 comprises 16 residues. V lost 2 bases to trimming and J lost 3 bases; unmatched junction nucleotides: 6. CDR1 and CDR2 (germline): MNHNS, SASEGT. DNA for the CDR3: TGTGCCAGCAGTGAAAGGGGGGACAGGGAGACAGATACGCAGTATTTT. The encoded protein is CASSERGDRETDTQYF.

This clone was seen a few times. V and J are TRBV28 and TRBJ2-6, with 12 bases matching TRBD2. Germline V gene data show CDR1 as MDHEN and CDR2 as SYDVKM. The CDR3 extends over 20 amino acids. Unmatched junction bases numbered 10, after V lost 0 bases and J lost 4 bases. CDR3 sequence: CASSLWISASGRVGANVLTF. The CDR3 nucleotides read TGTGCCAGCAGTTTATGGATCTCGGCTAGCGGGAGGGTGGGGGCCAACGTCCTGACTTTC. Filled out from reference TRBV28 and TRBJ2-6, the complete variable domain reads DVKVTQSSRYLVKRTGEKVFLECVQDMDHENMFWYRQDPGLGLRLIYFSYDVKMKEKGDIPEGYSVSREKKERFSLILESASTNQTSMYLCASSLWISASGRVGANVLTFGAGSRLTVL.

This clone was counted a single time. The rearrangement uses TRBV4-2 and TRBJ2-6; 7 nucleotides line up with TRBD2. From germline, CDR1 is LGHNA and CDR2 YNFKEQ. Unmatched junction bases numbered 9, after V lost 4 bases and J lost 0 bases. The CDR3 spans 18 residues. CDR3 amino acids: CASSRVGAGLSGANVLTF. In DNA, the CDR3 is TGTGCCAGCAGCCGAGTAGGAGCGGGACTCTCTGGGGCCAACGTCCTGACTTTC.

The V call is TRBV27, the J call TRBJ2-3, with a tentative D call TRBD1 (5 bases). This CDR3 is 16 amino acids long. V lost 5 bases and J lost 3, with 18 bases in between. Germline loops: CDR1 MNHEY, CDR2 SMNVEV (reference sequence). CDR3 residues: CASSARATRTTDTQYF. Here the CDR3 DNA reads TGTGCCAGCAGTGCCCGCGCCACACGGACAACAGATACGCAGTATTTT.

This sequence joins TRBV19 and TRBJ1-5; a possible D gene is TRBD1 (5 bases). The CDR3 runs to 12 residues. Trimming took off 4 bases at V and 6 bases at J, with 7 bases between the two ends. The germline V gene has CDR1 LNHDA and CDR2 SQIVND (reference sequence). This chain's CDR3 is CASSRGGQPQHF. CDR3 nucleotide sequence: TGTGCCAGTAGTAGGGGCGGTCAGCCCCAGCATTTT.

The rearrangement uses TRBV11-2 and TRBJ2-3, with D maybe TRBD2 (5 bases). Germline CDR1 and CDR2: SGHAT and FQNNGV. The CDR3 has 16 amino acids. Trimming stripped 4 bases from V and 2 bases from J, with 16 bases between. In nucleotides, the CDR3 is TGTGCCAGCAGCTCGTCCGGACGGAGGATCACAGATACGCAGTATTTT. Its translation is CASSSSGRRITDTQYF.

The rearrangement uses TRBV27 and TRBJ2-5; TRBD1 or TRBD2 may be the D gene (5 bases each). The germline V gene encodes CDR1 MNHEY and CDR2 SMNVEV (reference sequence). This CDR3 is 14 amino acids long. Deletions cut 6 bases from V and 5 bases from J, with 16 bases between. The CDR3 sequence: CASSPQRGRETQYF. Written as DNA, the CDR3 is TGTGCCAGCAGCCCCCAACGGGGACGGGAGACCCAGTACTTC.